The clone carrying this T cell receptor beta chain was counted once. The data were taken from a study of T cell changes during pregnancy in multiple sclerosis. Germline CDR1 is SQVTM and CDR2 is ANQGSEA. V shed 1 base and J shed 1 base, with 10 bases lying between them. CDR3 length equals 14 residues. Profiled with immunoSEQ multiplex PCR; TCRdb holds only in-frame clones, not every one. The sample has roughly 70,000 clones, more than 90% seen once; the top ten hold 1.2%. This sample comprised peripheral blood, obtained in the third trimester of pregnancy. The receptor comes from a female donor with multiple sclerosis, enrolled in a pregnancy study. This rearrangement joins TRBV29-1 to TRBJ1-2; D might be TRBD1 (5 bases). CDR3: CSVEVGQGNYGYTF. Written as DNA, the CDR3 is TGCAGCGTTGAAGTAGGTCAGGGTAACTATGGCTACACCTTC.